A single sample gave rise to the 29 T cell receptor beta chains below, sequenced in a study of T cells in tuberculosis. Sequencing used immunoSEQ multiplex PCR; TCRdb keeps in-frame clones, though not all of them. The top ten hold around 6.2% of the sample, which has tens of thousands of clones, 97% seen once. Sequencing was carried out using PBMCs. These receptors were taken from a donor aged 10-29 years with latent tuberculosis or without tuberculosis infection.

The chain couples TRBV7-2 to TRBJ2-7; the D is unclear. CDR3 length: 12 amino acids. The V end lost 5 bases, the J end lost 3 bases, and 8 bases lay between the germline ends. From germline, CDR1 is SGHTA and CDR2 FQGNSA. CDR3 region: CASSPNGYEQYF. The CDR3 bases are TGTGCCAGCAGCCCGAACGGCTACGAGCAGTACTTC.

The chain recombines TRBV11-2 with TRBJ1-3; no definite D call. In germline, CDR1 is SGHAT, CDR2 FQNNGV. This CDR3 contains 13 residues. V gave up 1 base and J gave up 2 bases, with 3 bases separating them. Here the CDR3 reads CASSLVAGNTIYF. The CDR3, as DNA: TGTGCCAGCAGCTTAGTAGCTGGAAACACCATATATTTT.

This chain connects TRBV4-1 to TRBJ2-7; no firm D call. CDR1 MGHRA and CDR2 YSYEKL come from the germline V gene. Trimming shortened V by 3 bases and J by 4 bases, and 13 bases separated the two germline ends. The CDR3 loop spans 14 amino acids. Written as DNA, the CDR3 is TGCGCCAGCAGCCACCCCTTACAGCAATACGAGCAGTACTTC. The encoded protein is CASSHPLQQYEQYF.

CDR3 loop: CASRAESNYGYTF. The CDR3, as DNA: TGCGCCAGCAGAGCCGAATCTAACTATGGCTACACCTTC. J is TRBJ1-2 and V is TRBV5-1; D ambiguous. The ends were cut back, 5 bases at V and 0 bases at J, with 8 bases in the middle. Per germline, CDR1 SGHRS and CDR2 YFSETQ. This CDR3 has 13 amino acids.

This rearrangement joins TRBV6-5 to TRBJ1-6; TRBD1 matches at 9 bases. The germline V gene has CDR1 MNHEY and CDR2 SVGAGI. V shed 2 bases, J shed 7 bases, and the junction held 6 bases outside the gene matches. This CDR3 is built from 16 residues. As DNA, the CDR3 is TGTGCCAGCAGTTACGAACCGGGACAGGGAAATTCACCCCTCCACTTT. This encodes CASSYEPGQGNSPLHF.

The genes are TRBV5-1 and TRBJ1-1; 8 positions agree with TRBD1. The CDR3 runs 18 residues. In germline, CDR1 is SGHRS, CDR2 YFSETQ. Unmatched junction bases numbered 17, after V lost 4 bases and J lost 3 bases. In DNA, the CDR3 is TGCGCCAGCAGCCGGTGGGGACAGGAACGTCTTAGGGACACTGAAGCTTTCTTT. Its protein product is CASSRWGQERLRDTEAFF.

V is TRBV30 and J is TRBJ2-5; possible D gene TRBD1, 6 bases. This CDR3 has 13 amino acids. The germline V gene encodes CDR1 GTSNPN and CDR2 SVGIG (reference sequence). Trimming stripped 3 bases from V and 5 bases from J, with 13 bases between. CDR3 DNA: TGTGCCTGGAGCGCAGACAGGTCCGAGACCCAGTACTTC. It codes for CAWSADRSETQYF.

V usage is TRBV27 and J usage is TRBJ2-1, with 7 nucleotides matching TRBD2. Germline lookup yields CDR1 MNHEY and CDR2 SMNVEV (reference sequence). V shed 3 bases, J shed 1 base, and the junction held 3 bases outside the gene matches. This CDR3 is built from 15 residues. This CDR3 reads CASSLGGVSYNEQFF. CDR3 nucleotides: TGTGCCAGCAGTTTGGGGGGGGTGTCCTACAATGAGCAGTTCTTC.

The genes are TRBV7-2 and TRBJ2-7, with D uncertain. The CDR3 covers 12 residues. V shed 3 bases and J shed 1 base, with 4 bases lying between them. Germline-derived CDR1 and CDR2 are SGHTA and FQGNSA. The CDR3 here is CASSFSSYEQYF. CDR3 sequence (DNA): TGTGCCAGCAGCTTCAGTTCCTACGAGCAGTACTTC. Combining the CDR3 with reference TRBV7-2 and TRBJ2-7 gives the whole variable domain GAGVSQSPSNKVTEKGKDVELRCDPISGHTALYWYRQSLGQGLEFLIYFQGNSAPDKSGLPSDRFSAERTGGSVSTLTIQRTQQEDSAVYLCASSFSSYEQYFGPGTRLTVT.

CDR3 DNA: TGTGCCAGCAGTTCCTCCGAGCGGCACTACAATGAGCAGTTCTTC. Protein: CASSSSERHYNEQFF. The chain joins TRBV27 to TRBJ2-1; a possible D gene is TRBD2 (5 bases). The CDR3 runs to 15 residues. The germline V gene encodes CDR1 MNHEY and CDR2 SMNVEV (reference sequence). The V and J ends lost 4 bases and 3 bases respectively, with 13 bases between them.

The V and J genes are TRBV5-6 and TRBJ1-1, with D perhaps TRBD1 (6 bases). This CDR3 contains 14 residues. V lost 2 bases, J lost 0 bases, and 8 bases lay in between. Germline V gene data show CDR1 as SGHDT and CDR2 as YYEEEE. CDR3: CASSLRQVNTEAFF. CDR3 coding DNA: TGTGCCAGCAGCTTAAGACAGGTGAACACTGAAGCTTTCTTT. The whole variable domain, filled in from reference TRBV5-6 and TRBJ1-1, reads DAGVTQSPTHLIKTRGQQVTLRCSPKSGHDTVSWYQQALGQGPQFIFQYYEEEERQRGNFPDRFSGHQFPNYSSELNVNALLLGDSALYLCASSLRQVNTEAFFGQGTRLTVV.

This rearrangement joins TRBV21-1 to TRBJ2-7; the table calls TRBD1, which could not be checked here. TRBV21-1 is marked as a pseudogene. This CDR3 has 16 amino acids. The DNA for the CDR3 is TGTGCCAGCAGCCAAGGGACAAGACACCTCCCCTACGAGCAGTACTTC. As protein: CASSQGTRHLPYEQYF.

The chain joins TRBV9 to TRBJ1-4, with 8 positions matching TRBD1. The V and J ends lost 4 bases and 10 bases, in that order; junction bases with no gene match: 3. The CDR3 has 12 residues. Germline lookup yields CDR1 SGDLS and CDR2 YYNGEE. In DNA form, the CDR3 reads TGTGCCAGCAGCCCACAGGGGGGAAAACTGTTTTTT. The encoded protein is CASSPQGGKLFF. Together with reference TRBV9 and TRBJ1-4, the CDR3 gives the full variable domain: DSGVTQTPKHLITATGQRVTLRCSPRSGDLSVYWYQQSLDQGLQFLIQYYNGEERAKGNILERFSAQQFPDLHSELNLSSLELGDSALYFCASSPQGGKLFFGSGTQLSVL.

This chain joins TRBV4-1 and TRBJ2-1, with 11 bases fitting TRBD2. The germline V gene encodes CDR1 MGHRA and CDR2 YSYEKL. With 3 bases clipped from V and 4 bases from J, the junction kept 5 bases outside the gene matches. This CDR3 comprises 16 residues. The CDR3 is CASSQILAGGYNEQFF. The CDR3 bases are TGCGCCAGCAGCCAGATCCTAGCGGGAGGATACAATGAGCAGTTCTTC.

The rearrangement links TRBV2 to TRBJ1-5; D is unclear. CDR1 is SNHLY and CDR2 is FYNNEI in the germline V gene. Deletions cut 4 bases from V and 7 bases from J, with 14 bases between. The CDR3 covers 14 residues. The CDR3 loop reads CASSALPPRQPQHF. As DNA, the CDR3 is TGTGCCAGCAGTGCTCTACCCCCCCGGCAGCCCCAGCATTTT.

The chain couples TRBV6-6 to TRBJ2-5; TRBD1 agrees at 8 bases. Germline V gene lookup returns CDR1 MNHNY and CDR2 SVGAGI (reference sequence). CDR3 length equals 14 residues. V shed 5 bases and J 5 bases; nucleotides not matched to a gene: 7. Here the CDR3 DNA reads TGTGCCAGCAGTCGTCCAGGGGGCGTCGAGACCCAGTACTTC. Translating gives CASSRPGGVETQYF.

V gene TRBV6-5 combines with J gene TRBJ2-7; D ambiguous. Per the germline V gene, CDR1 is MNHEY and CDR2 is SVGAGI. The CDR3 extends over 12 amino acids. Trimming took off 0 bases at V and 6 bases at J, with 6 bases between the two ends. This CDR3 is CASSYSYGEQYF. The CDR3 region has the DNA TGTGCCAGCAGTTACTCCTACGGCGAGCAGTACTTC.

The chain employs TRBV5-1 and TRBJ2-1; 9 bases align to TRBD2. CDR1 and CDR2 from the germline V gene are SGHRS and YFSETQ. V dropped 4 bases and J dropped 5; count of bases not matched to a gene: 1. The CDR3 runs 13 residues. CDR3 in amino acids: CASSASGDNEQFF. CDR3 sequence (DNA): TGCGCCAGCAGCGCTAGCGGGGACAATGAGCAGTTCTTC.

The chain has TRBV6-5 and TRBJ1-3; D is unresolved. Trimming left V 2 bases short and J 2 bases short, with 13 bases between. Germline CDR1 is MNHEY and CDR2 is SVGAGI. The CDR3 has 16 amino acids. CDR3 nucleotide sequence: TGTGCCAGCAGTTACGGCGGGGAGGGCGCTGGAAACACCATATATTTT. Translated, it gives CASSYGGEGAGNTIYF.

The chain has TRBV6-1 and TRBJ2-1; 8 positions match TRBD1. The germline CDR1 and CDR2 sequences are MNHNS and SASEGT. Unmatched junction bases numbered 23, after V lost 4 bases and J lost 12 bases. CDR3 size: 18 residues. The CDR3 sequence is CASSVGLIGQGSYQGQFF. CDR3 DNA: TGTGCCAGCAGTGTTGGCCTGATAGGACAGGGATCGTACCAAGGGCAGTTCTTC.

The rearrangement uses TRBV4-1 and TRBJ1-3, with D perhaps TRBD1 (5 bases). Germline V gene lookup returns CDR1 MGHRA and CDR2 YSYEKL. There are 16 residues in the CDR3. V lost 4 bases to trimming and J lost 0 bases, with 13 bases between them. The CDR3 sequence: CASSRLQESSGNTIYF. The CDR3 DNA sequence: TGCGCCAGCAGCCGTTTACAGGAGAGCTCTGGAAACACCATATATTTT.

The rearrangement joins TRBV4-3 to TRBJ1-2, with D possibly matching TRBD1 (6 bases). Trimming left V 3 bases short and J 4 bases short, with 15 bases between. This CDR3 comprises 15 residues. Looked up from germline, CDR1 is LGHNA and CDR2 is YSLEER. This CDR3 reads CASSHETQDSYGYTF. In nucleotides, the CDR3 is TGCGCCAGCAGCCACGAAACTCAGGACAGCTATGGCTACACCTTC.

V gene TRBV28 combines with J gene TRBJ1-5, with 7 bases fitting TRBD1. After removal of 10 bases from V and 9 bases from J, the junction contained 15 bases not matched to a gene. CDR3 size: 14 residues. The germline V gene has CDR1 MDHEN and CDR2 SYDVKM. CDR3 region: CATDPTGSAVPQHF. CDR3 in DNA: TGTGCCACCGACCCGACAGGGTCCGCGGTGCCCCAGCATTTT.

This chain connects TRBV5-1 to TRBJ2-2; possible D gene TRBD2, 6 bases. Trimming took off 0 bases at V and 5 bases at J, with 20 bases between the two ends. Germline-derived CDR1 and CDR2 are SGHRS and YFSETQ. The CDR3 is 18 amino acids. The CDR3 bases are TGCGCCAGCAGCTTGGCCGTAAGGCGGGGCGTAGGTACCGGGGAGCTGTTTTTT. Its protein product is CASSLAVRRGVGTGELFF.

The CDR3 sequence: CASSLGTGGYSYEQYF. The CDR3 DNA reads as TGTGCCAGCAGCTTAGGGACAGGGGGATACTCCTACGAGCAGTACTTC. The rearrangement links TRBV11-2 to TRBJ2-7; 10 bases fit TRBD1. V lost 1 base and J lost 0; bases outside the gene matches: 3. The germline V gene has CDR1 SGHAT and CDR2 FQNNGV. This CDR3 is built from 16 residues.

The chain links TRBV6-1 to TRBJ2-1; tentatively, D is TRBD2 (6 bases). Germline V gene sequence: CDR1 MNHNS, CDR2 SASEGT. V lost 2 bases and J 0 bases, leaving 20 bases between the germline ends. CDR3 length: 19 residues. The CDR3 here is CASSESAVPGVSSYNEQFF. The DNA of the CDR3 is TGTGCCAGCAGTGAATCAGCGGTCCCGGGGGTGAGCTCCTACAATGAGCAGTTCTTC.

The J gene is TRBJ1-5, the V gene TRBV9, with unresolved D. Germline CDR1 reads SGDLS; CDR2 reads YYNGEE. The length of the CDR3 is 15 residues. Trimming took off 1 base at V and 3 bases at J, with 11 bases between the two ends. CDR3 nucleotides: TGTGCCAGCAGCGTATCAGGAGGAGCCAATCAGCCCCAGCATTTT. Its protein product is CASSVSGGANQPQHF.

In DNA, the CDR3 is TGTGCCACCAGCAGAGCGGGACTACCCTACAATGAGCAGTTCTTC. This encodes CATSRAGLPYNEQFF. This chain links TRBV15 with TRBJ2-1, with 7 bases fitting TRBD2. Germline CDR1 is LNHNV and CDR2 is YYDKDF (reference sequence). CDR3 size: 15 residues. V gave up 1 base and J gave up 2 bases; unmatched junction bases: 2.

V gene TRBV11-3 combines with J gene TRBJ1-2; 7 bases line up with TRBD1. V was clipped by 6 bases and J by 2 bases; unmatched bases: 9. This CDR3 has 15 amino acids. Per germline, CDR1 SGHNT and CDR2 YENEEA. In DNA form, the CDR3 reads TGTGCCAGCAGTCCCGGGACAGATCTCAACTATGGCTACACCTTC. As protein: CASSPGTDLNYGYTF.